A single sample is the source of the 8 T cell receptor beta chains below, sequenced in a study of PD-1 blockade in classical Hodgkin lymphoma. Only in-frame clones appear in the TCRdb table, and some are missing; sequencing was by immunoSEQ multiplex PCR. Among 130,000 to 150,000 clones listed, about four fifths were seen once. In every patient, relapse followed autologous stem cell transplantation, while exposure to brentuximab vedotin differed. Sequencing was performed on peripheral blood mononuclear cells (PBMCs), taken before the second cycle of nivolumab. Receptors originate from a human donor with classical Hodgkin lymphoma.

The chain joins TRBV5-6 to TRBJ2-7; D gene unclear. CDR3 length: 13 amino acids. Trimming cost V 2 bases and J 2 bases, with 8 bases left between them. Looked up from germline, CDR1 is SGHDT and CDR2 is YYEEEE. CDR3 sequence: CASSLRGAYEQYF. Written as DNA, the CDR3 is TGTGCCAGCAGCTTACGAGGAGCCTACGAGCAGTACTTC.

V is TRBV6-5 and J is TRBJ2-1, with 9 positions matching TRBD2. This CDR3 is 15 amino acids long. V lost 4 bases, J lost 7 bases, and 8 bases stayed unmatched. Germline V gives CDR1 MNHEY, CDR2 SVGAGI. The CDR3 region has the DNA TGTGCCAGCAGTTCCCGTCGTAGCGGGGGAAATGAGCAGTTCTTC. Translated, it gives CASSSRRSGGNEQFF.

The genes are TRBV2 and TRBJ2-2; TRBD2 agrees at 12 bases. CDR3 length equals 18 residues. The germline gives CDR1 SNHLY, CDR2 FYNNEI. V was pared by 6 bases and J by 5 bases, with 13 bases of the junction left unmatched. The CDR3 loop reads CASRAPVGLAGRTGELFF. CDR3 nucleotides: TGTGCCAGCAGAGCCCCCGTTGGACTAGCGGGGAGGACCGGGGAGCTGTTTTTT.

V is TRBV7-2 and J is TRBJ2-1, with TRBD1 matching over 8 bases. V gave up 3 bases and J gave up 2 bases; unmatched junction bases: 3. CDR3 length: 15 residues. Looked up from germline, CDR1 is SGHTA and CDR2 is FQGNSA. This chain's CDR3 is CASSFGTGPYNEQFF. The DNA of the CDR3 is TGTGCCAGCAGCTTCGGGACAGGACCCTACAATGAGCAGTTCTTC. The full variable domain, rest sourced from reference TRBV7-2 and TRBJ2-1, is GAGVSQSPSNKVTEKGKDVELRCDPISGHTALYWYRQSLGQGLEFLIYFQGNSAPDKSGLPSDRFSAERTGGSVSTLTIQRTQQEDSAVYLCASSFGTGPYNEQFFGPGTRLTVL.

The V gene is TRBV29-1, the J gene TRBJ2-7; 8 bases map to TRBD2. The germline CDR1 and CDR2 sequences are SQVTM and ANQGSEA. The CDR3 spans 12 residues. V lost 3 bases and J lost 3; bases outside the gene matches: 1. In nucleotides, the CDR3 is TGCAGCGTTGAGCTAGCGGGCTACGAGCAGTACTTC. Its translation is CSVELAGYEQYF.

The chain couples TRBV18 to TRBJ2-5, with a possible D match to TRBD1 (7 bases). Germline CDR1 and CDR2: KGHSH and LQKENI. Deletions cut 3 bases from V and 4 bases from J, with 18 bases between. The CDR3 runs 16 residues. CDR3 sequence (DNA): TGTGCCAGCTCACCTCGCAGGGGGGCCTCGCGAGAGACCCAGTACTTC. Translated, it gives CASSPRRGASRETQYF.

The rearrangement links TRBV18 to TRBJ1-6, with a possible D match to TRBD1 (5 bases). CDR3 length: 15 amino acids. Trimming stripped 3 bases from V and 7 bases from J, with 13 bases between. Germline loops: CDR1 KGHSH, CDR2 LQKENI. The CDR3 nucleotides are TGTGCCAGCTCACCCTGGGGGGAAGTCAATTCACCCCTCCACTTT. It encodes CASSPWGEVNSPLHF.

The chain links TRBV18 to TRBJ1-5; the D gene is possibly TRBD1 (5 bases). Trimming stripped 6 bases from V and 3 bases from J, with 9 bases between. The length of the CDR3 is 13 residues. CDR1 is KGHSH, CDR2 LQKENI, per germline. CDR3 nucleotides: TGTGCCAGCTCTCCGGACAACAATCAGCCCCAGCATTTT. As protein: CASSPDNNQPQHF.